The clone carrying this T cell receptor (beta chain) was observed a single time. Original methodology: Amplification of reference gene primers was used by the study to estimate nucleated cell counts. Clones were read by immunoSEQ multiplex PCR, and TCRdb kept only the in-frame ones, dropping some. That table furnishes V, J and clone size, whereas the DNA furnished D and trimming. The sample lists about 220,000 clones; 80% to 85% were seen once. This sample was taken from a study of blood T cell repertoires in COVID-19. Study at large: Some COVID-19 samples were acute and others convalescent; all came from the United States, Italy and Spain. Sources were T cells, B-cell-depleted T cells, or PBMCs; the material itself was cDNA or gDNA.

The TCR originated in a woman aged 55-70 years with acute or convalescent COVID-19. The specimen was peripheral blood.

Here the CDR3 reads CASSQDIGRAGYTF. DNA for the CDR3: TGTGCCAGCAGCCAAGATATTGGCAGGGCTGGCTACACCTTC. This chain connects TRBV14 to TRBJ1-2, with a weak D call TRBD1 (5 bases). The germline CDR1 and CDR2 sequences are SGHDN and FVKESK. V shed 0 bases and J shed 7 bases, with 12 bases lying between them. The CDR3 is made up of 14 amino acids. Together with reference TRBV14 and TRBJ1-2, the CDR3 gives the full variable domain: EAGVTQFPSHSVIEKGQTVTLRCDPISGHDNLYWYRRVMGKEIKFLLHFVKESKQDESGMPNNRFLAERTGGTYSTLKVQPAELEDSGVYFCASSQDIGRAGYTFGSGTRLTVV.